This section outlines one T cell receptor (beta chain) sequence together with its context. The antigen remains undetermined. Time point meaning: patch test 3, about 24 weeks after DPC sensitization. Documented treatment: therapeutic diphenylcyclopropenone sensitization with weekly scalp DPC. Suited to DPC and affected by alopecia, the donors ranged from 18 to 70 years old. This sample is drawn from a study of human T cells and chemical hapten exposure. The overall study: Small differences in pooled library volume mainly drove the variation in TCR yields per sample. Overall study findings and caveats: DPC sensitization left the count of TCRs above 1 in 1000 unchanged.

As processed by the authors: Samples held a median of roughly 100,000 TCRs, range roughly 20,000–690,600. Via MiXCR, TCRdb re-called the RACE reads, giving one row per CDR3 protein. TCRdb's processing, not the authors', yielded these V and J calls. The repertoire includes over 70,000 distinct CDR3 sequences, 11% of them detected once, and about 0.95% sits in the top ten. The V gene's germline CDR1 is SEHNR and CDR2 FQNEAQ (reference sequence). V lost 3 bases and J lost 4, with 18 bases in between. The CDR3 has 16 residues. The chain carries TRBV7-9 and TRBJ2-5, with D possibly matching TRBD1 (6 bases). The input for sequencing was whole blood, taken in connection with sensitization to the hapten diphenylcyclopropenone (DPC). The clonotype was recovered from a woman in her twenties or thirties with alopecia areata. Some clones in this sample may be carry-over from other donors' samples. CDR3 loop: CASSFQGQPASETQYF. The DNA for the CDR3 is TGTGCCAGCAGCTTCCAGGGACAACCGGCATCAGAGACCCAGTACTTC.